This T cell receptor (beta chain) came from a study of cytomegalovirus exposure and HLA in healthy donors. General observations from the study: Within the data, a cluster of highly shared sequence variants was likely a sequencing artifact. In a later analysis, CMV-associated beta chains were mostly HLA-associated, it appeared.

For this clone: The antigen is unknown.

Use of 60 Vbeta and 13 Jbeta primers characterized the PCR. Libraries were prepared by immunoSEQ multiplex PCR; TCRdb keeps only in-frame clonotypes and omits some of them. The repertoire includes about 82,000 clones, 65% to 75% of them detected once, and more than 8.5% sits in the top ten. V lost 4 bases and J lost 3, with 11 bases in between. Germline lookup yields CDR1 LNHDA and CDR2 SQIVND (reference sequence). The CDR3 extends over 14 amino acids. The specimen was PBMCs. The rearrangement joins TRBV19 to TRBJ2-3, with D possibly matching TRBD1 (5 bases). The TCR originated in a man in his forties in good health and CMV-seropositive. The CDR3 is CASSNLQETDTQYF. In DNA, the CDR3 is TGTGCCAGTAGTAACCTACAGGAAACAGATACGCAGTATTTT.